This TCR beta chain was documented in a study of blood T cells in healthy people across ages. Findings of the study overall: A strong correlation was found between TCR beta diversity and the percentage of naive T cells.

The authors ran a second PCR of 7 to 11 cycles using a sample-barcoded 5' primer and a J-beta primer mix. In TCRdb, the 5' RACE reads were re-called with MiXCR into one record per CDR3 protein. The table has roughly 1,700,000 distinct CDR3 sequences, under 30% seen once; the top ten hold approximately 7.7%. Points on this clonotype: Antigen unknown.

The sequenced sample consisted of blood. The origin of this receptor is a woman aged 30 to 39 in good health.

This CDR3 reads CASSPSGGAVGELFF. Here the CDR3 DNA reads TGTGCCAGCAGTCCTTCAGGGGGCGCGGTCGGGGAGCTGTTTTTT. This chain connects TRBV6-5 to TRBJ2-2; 8 positions agree with TRBD1. The CDR3 is 15 amino acids. J gave up 7 bases and V 5 bases, and 9 bases lay outside the gene matches. Germline-derived CDR1 and CDR2 are MNHEY and SVGAGI.